The rows below give T cell receptor beta chains drawn from one sample of a study of T-cell memory formation after mild COVID-19. One entry per CDR3 protein results from TCRdb running MiXCR on the 5' RACE reads. The sample consists of some 150,000 distinct CDR3 sequences, 6% to 7% of them appearing once. The sequenced sample consisted of PBMCs or a T cell subset sorted from them (not recorded which). The receptor set was obtained from an adult woman who had mild COVID-19 (a few samples of this study predate the infection). Cell type and time point are not known. CDR3s include the opening cysteine and the closing phenylalanine or tryptophan. D genes are given only for firm matches. A clone size is listed for some rows: how often the clone was seen (once, few, many), or a class if it is expanded.

>-|few|TRBJ1-3|TRBV29-1
CSVFDRNNGNTIYF
TGCAGCGTTTTCGACAGGAATAATGGAAACACCATATATTTT
>-|many|TRBJ2-2|TRBV7-9
CASNEWQTRGTGELFF
TGTGCCAGCAACGAATGGCAGACCCGCGGTACCGGGGAGCTGTTTTTT
>TRBD2|few|TRBJ2-7|TRBV10-3
CAPSSGRPYEQYF
TGTGCCCCATCTAGCGGGAGGCCATACGAGCAGTACTTC
>-|many|TRBJ1-1|TRBV6-6
CASSYSTAPGDPMNTEAFF
TGTGCCAGCAGTTACTCGACCGCGCCAGGGGATCCTATGAACACTGAAGCTTTCTTT
>TRBD1|few|TRBJ2-1|TRBV29-1
CSGRDRGSYNEQFF
TGCAGCGGCCGGGACAGGGGCTCCTACAATGAGCAGTTCTTC
>-|few|TRBJ2-7|TRBV3-1
CASSRQIASHTYEQYF
TGTGCCAGCAGCCGGCAGATAGCGTCCCATACCTACGAGCAGTACTTC
>TRBD1|many|TRBJ2-1|TRBV5-1
CASSLKKTGDNWDEQFF
TGCGCCAGCAGCTTAAAAAAGACAGGGGATAATTGGGATGAGCAGTTCTTC
>-|many|TRBJ2-7|TRBV7-2
CASSSNSRIGYEQYF
TGTGCCAGCAGCTCGAATAGCCGTATAGGGTACGAGCAGTACTTC
>TRBD1|-|TRBJ2-5|TRBV30
CAGEGQGTRETQYF
TGTGCCGGGGAGGGACAGGGGACCCGAGAGACCCAGTACTTC
>-|few|TRBJ2-3|TRBV2
CASSGGPQRGVDTQYF
TGTGCCAGCAGTGGGGGGCCCCAGCGAGGGGTAGATACGCAGTATTTT
>-|-|TRBJ2-3|TRBV11-3
CASSFSISDTQYF
TGTGCCAGCAGCTTCTCCATCTCAGATACGCAGTATTTT
>-|many|TRBJ2-7|TRBV20-1
CSARSLARYEQYF
TGCAGTGCTAGATCTCTAGCAAGGTACGAGCAGTACTTC
>-|many|TRBJ2-7|TRBV7-2
CASSPRALGGSYEQYF
TGTGCCAGCAGCCCCAGGGCCCTTGGAGGTAGTTACGAGCAGTACTTC
>-|many|TRBJ2-5|TRBV15
CATSRERVGSGEAQYF
TGTGCCACCAGCAGAGAGAGGGTCGGCTCGGGGGAAGCCCAGTACTTC
>TRBD1|many|TRBJ2-7|TRBV29-1
CSVIKGAAYEQYF
TGCAGCGTTATAAAGGGGGCGGCCTACGAGCAGTACTTC
>-|many|TRBJ1-5|TRBV7-2
CASSLGGRRNQPQHF
TGTGCCAGCAGCTTGGGGGGCCGTCGCAATCAGCCCCAGCATTTT
>TRBD1|-|TRBJ2-2|TRBV6-2/TRBV6-3
CASSIQGTGELFF
TGTGCCAGCAGTATACAGGGGACCGGGGAGCTGTTTTTT
>-|many|TRBJ2-5|TRBV7-9
CASSFSYETQYF
TGTGCCAGCAGCTTCAGTTACGAGACCCAGTACTTC
>-|many|TRBJ1-5|TRBV7-9
CASSLEGEGNQPQHF
TGTGCCAGCAGCTTAGAAGGGGAGGGCAATCAGCCCCAGCATTTT
>-|few|TRBJ2-3|TRBV5-6
CASSYVPSALSTDTQYF
TGTGCCAGCAGCTATGTCCCCTCGGCCCTCAGCACAGATACGCAGTATTTT
>TRBD1|many|TRBJ1-6|TRBV10-3
CAISRGTGDNSPLHF
TGTGCCATCTCCCGCGGGACAGGGGATAATTCACCCCTCCACTTT
>TRBD1|-|TRBJ2-2|TRBV5-1
CASSLGKGAKDTGELFF
TGCGCCAGCAGCTTGGGGAAGGGGGCAAAGGACACCGGGGAGCTGTTTTTT
>-|many|TRBJ1-6|TRBV6-5
CASRFRGISPLHF
TGTGCCAGCAGGTTTAGAGGGATTTCACCCCTCCACTTT
>-|few|TRBJ2-1|TRBV3-1
CASSQVARRREQFF
TGTGCCAGCAGCCAAGTCGCCAGGCGACGGGAGCAGTTCTTC
>-|few|TRBJ1-2|TRBV7-9
CASSLESERDGYTF
TGTGCCAGCAGCTTAGAAAGCGAAAGGGATGGCTACACCTTC
>-|many|TRBJ1-2|TRBV12-3/TRBV12-4
CASSFDPAGPGYGYTF
TGTGCCAGCAGTTTTGACCCCGCGGGGCCGGGGTATGGCTACACCTTC
>-|few|TRBJ1-6|TRBV20-1
CSARTGFLYNSPLHF
TGCAGTGCTAGAACAGGCTTCCTCTATAATTCACCCCTCCACTTT
>TRBD1|few|TRBJ2-2|TRBV27
CASSKEGQGVSGELFF
TGTGCCAGCAGTAAGGAGGGACAGGGGGTCTCCGGGGAGCTGTTTTTT
>TRBD1|many|TRBJ2-5|TRBV5-1
CASSLGDRGPGAQYF
TGCGCCAGCAGCTTGGGTGACAGGGGGCCCGGGGCCCAGTACTTC
>TRBD1|-|TRBJ1-1|TRBV29-1
CSAGDRLNTEAFF
TGCAGCGCGGGGGACAGATTGAACACTGAAGCTTTCTTT
>TRBD2|few|TRBJ2-7|TRBV29-1
CSGGTPPGSGSSYEQYF
TGCAGCGGTGGGACCCCTCCGGGTAGCGGGAGCTCCTACGAGCAGTACTTC
>TRBD1|many|TRBJ1-6|TRBV6-5
CASSRQGGNSPLHF
TGTGCCAGCAGCCGCCAGGGGGGTAATTCACCCCTCCACTTT
>-|many|TRBJ1-1|TRBV5-1
CASSETGTVNTEAFF
TGCGCCAGCAGCGAGACCGGGACGGTGAACACTGAAGCTTTCTTT
>TRBD1|many|TRBJ1-2|TRBV13
CASSRDSRRLDGYTF
TGTGCCAGCAGCCGGGACAGCCGACGCCTCGATGGCTACACCTTC
>-|-|TRBJ1-1|TRBV12-3/TRBV12-4
CASSLGGKSYTEAFF
TGTGCCAGCAGTTTAGGTGGGAAATCGTACACTGAAGCTTTCTTT
>-|-|TRBJ1-4|TRBV12-3/TRBV12-4
CASSFSTSGGATNEKLFF
TGTGCCAGCAGTTTTTCTACATCCGGGGGGGCAACTAATGAAAAACTGTTTTTT
>TRBD1|-|TRBJ1-6|TRBV20-1
CSARGTGRNNSPLHF
TGCAGTGCTAGGGGGACAGGGAGGAATAATTCACCCCTCCACTTT
>-|many|TRBJ1-3|TRBV24-1
CATSDSDSSGNTIYF
TGTGCCACCAGTGATTCGGACAGCTCTGGAAACACCATATATTTT
>-|many|TRBJ1-2|TRBV5-1
CASSLSGDRYGYTF
TGCGCCAGCAGCTTGTCCGGGGATCGCTATGGCTACACCTTC
>-|few|TRBJ2-1|TRBV11-2
CASSLVVGSGEQFF
TGTGCCAGCAGCTTAGTTGTGGGATCGGGAGAGCAGTTCTTC
>-|few|TRBJ1-2|TRBV19
CASRLGKDYGYTF
TGTGCCAGTAGATTGGGGAAGGACTATGGCTACACCTTC
>-|-|TRBJ1-1|TRBV12-3/TRBV12-4
CASSLVGGGTEAFF
TGTGCCAGCAGTTTGGTTGGGGGAGGCACTGAAGCTTTCTTT
>TRBD2|-|TRBJ2-5|TRBV11-2
CASRRLAGGGETQYF
TGTGCCAGCAGACGACTAGCGGGAGGGGGAGAGACCCAGTACTTC
>TRBD1|many|TRBJ1-2|TRBV5-1
CASSLWTGPSYGYTF
TGCGCCAGCAGCTTATGGACAGGGCCTAGCTATGGCTACACCTTC
>-|few|TRBJ2-7|TRBV12-3/TRBV12-4
CASSLDYSYEQYF
TGTGCCAGCAGTTTGGACTACTCCTACGAGCAGTACTTC
>TRBD1|once|TRBJ1-5|TRBV20-1
CSASGGAGNQPQHF
TGCAGTGCTTCAGGGGGCGCGGGCAATCAGCCCCAGCATTTT
>TRBD2|-|TRBJ2-5|TRBV4-1
CASSQRTSGGFQETQYF
TGCGCCAGCAGCCAAAGGACTAGCGGGGGGTTTCAAGAGACCCAGTACTTC
>-|-|TRBJ2-3|TRBV5-1
CASSLAKIAGGLTDTQYF
TGCGCCAGCAGCTTGGCCAAGATAGCAGGGGGGCTCACAGATACGCAGTATTTT
>-|-|TRBJ2-3|TRBV4-2
CASSQGNSGSTDTQYF
TGTGCCAGCAGCCAAGGGAATAGCGGCAGCACAGATACGCAGTATTTT
>-|many|TRBJ1-6|TRBV14
CASSQGREYSPLHF
TGTGCCAGCAGCCAAGGGAGGGAGTATTCACCCCTCCACTTT
>-|few|TRBJ2-1|TRBV12-3/TRBV12-4
CASTPGGEQFF
TGTGCCAGCACCCCCGGGGGTGAGCAGTTCTTC
>TRBD1|few|TRBJ1-2|TRBV3-1
CASSPRGRDSGYTF
TGTGCCAGCAGCCCCAGGGGGCGCGACAGTGGCTACACCTTC
>-|-|TRBJ1-1|TRBV6-1
CASSEKQNTEAFF
TGTGCCAGCAGTGAAAAACAGAACACTGAAGCTTTCTTT
>-|-|TRBJ2-7|TRBV18
CASSPLGTLTYEQYF
TGTGCCAGCTCACCACTAGGGACTCTAACCTACGAGCAGTACTTC
>TRBD1|-|TRBJ1-1|TRBV5-6
CASSFGQGDTEAFF
TGTGCCAGCAGCTTCGGACAGGGAGATACTGAAGCTTTCTTT